Following are 7 T cell receptor beta chains from one sample sequenced in a study of blood T cell repertoires in COVID-19. The data were produced by immunoSEQ multiplex PCR, yet TCRdb's version contains in-frame clones alone and is incomplete. The data hold around 220,000 clones, with less than 90% observed a single time. Sequencing used peripheral blood. These receptors were obtained from a woman aged 50 to 60 with acute or convalescent COVID-19.

The V gene is TRBV29-1, the J gene TRBJ2-7, with 10 positions matching TRBD2. V lost 8 bases to trimming and J lost 3 bases; unmatched junction nucleotides: 16. This CDR3 region has 16 residues. CDR1 is SQVTM and CDR2 is ANQGSEA in the germline V gene. CDR3 protein: CSCIGVSSGGLYEQYF. The CDR3 DNA reads TGCAGCTGTATTGGGGTGTCTAGCGGGGGCCTCTACGAGCAGTACTTC.

Only one count was recorded for this clone. This chain links TRBV2 with TRBJ2-3; TRBD1 is a possible D gene (5 bases). V was shortened by 4 bases and J by 1 base, with 12 bases between the two germline ends. Germline V gene data show CDR1 as SNHLY and CDR2 as FYNNEI. The length of the CDR3 is 15 residues. DNA of the CDR3: TGTGCCAGCAGTGCGCTAGGGGCGGGCACAGATACGCAGTATTTT. Amino acid sequence: CASSALGAGTDTQYF. The full variable domain, rest sourced from reference TRBV2 and TRBJ2-3, is EPEVTQTPSHQVTQMGQEVILRCVPISNHLYFYWYRQILGQKVEFLVSFYNNEISEKSEIFDDQFSVERPDGSNFTLKIRSTKLEDSAMYFCASSALGAGTDTQYFGPGTRLTVL.

This clone was seen just once. V and J are TRBV19 and TRBJ1-4; tentatively, D is TRBD1 (5 bases). The CDR3 contains 13 residues. Germline CDR1 LNHDA, CDR2 SQIVND (reference sequence). Trimming removed 10 bases from V and 7 bases from J, with 16 bases in between. The CDR3 sequence: CAIYGGGCEKLFF. CDR3 nucleotide sequence: TGTGCCATTTATGGGGGGGGATGTGAAAAACTGTTTTTT.

The chain recombines TRBV5-1 with TRBJ2-7; 9 positions agree with TRBD1. V shed 4 bases and J 2 bases; nucleotides not matched to a gene: 7. The CDR3 sequence is 15 residues long. Germline V CDR1 and CDR2: SGHRS, YFSETQ. This chain's CDR3 is CASSQGTGRAYEQYF. The DNA for the CDR3 is TGCGCCAGCAGCCAGGGGACAGGGCGGGCCTACGAGCAGTACTTC.

The chain has TRBV27 and TRBJ1-2; D is uncertain. This CDR3 is 14 amino acids long. Germline CDR1 is MNHEY and CDR2 is SMNVEV (reference sequence). Trimming took off 5 bases at V and 1 base at J, with 11 bases between the two ends. The CDR3 sequence is CASSPPTLNYGYTF. The CDR3 DNA is TGTGCCAGCAGTCCCCCGACACTTAACTATGGCTACACCTTC.

V and J are TRBV18 and TRBJ1-2, with D maybe TRBD1 (6 bases). Between the trimmed V and J ends, which lost 1 base and 0 bases, there was a span of 9 bases. From germline, CDR1 is KGHSH and CDR2 LQKENI. The length of the CDR3 is 15 residues. DNA for the CDR3: TGTGCCAGCTCACCACTGACAGGACCTAACTATGGCTACACCTTC. As protein: CASSPLTGPNYGYTF.

The chain couples TRBV27 to TRBJ2-3; 11 bases line up with TRBD1. V trimming: 5 bases; J trimming: 5 bases; junction bases outside the gene matches: 3. Germline CDR1 MNHEY, CDR2 SMNVEV (reference sequence). The CDR3 contains 14 residues. The CDR3 reads CASSRGQGVDTQYF. CDR3 nucleotide sequence: TGTGCCAGCAGTCGGGGACAGGGGGTAGATACGCAGTATTTT.